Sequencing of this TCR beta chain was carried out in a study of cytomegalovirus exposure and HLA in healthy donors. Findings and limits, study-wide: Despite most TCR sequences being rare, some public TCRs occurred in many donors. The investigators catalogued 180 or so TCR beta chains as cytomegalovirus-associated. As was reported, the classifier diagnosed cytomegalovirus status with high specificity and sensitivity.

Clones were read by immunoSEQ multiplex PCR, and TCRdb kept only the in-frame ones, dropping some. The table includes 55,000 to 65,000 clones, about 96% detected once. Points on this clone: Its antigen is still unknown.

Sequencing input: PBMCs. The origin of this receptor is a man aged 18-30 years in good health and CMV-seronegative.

This chain's CDR3 is CASSEDTSEQFF. CDR3 nucleotide sequence: TGTGCCAGCAGTGAAGATACGAGTGAGCAGTTCTTC. V usage is TRBV2 and J usage is TRBJ2-1; unclear D gene. The germline V gene has CDR1 SNHLY and CDR2 FYNNEI. With 1 base removed from V and 9 bases from J, the gap between germline ends came to 7 bases. CDR3 length equals 12 residues.